These 7 T cell receptor beta chains were sequenced from one sample in a study of shared T cell receptors in the human thymus. Measured with immunoSEQ multiplex PCR; TCRdb has only the in-frame clones, and not every one. This sample has hundreds of thousands of clones, with roughly 90% found just once. Separately, the same data were catalogued under a study of human thymus T cells.

Sample: thymocytes. The origin of the receptors is a boy in the first two years of life with a congenital heart defect.

The V and J genes are TRBV30 and TRBJ2-1; 7 positions match TRBD2. The CDR3 extends over 19 amino acids. V dropped 3 bases and J dropped 8; count of bases not matched to a gene: 25. Germline V gene lookup returns CDR1 GTSNPN and CDR2 SVGIG (reference sequence). CDR3 region: CAWSYTPGRPLTSSDEQFF. CDR3 DNA sequence: TGTGCCTGGAGCTACACCCCGGGGCGCCCGCTGACTAGCTCCGATGAGCAGTTCTTC.

This chain links TRBV19 with TRBJ2-5; 10 nucleotides match TRBD2. With V trimmed by 3 bases and J by 2 bases, 12 bases remained unmatched. Germline CDR1 reads LNHDA; CDR2 reads SQIVND (reference sequence). The CDR3 totals 18 residues. CDR3 DNA sequence: TGTGCCAGTAGTATGAGGTCAGGTAGCGGGAGGAGACAAGAGACCCAGTACTTC. Translated: CASSMRSGSGRRQETQYF.

The genes are TRBV13 and TRBJ2-4, with 9 bases identical to TRBD1. The length of the CDR3 is 19 residues. Germline CDR1 PRHDT, CDR2 FYEKMQ (reference sequence). V shed 5 bases, J shed 3 bases, and the junction held 17 bases outside the gene matches. CDR3 loop: CASSHLRPTGGLDKNIQYF. The CDR3 nucleotides are TGTGCCAGCAGCCACCTACGCCCAACAGGGGGCTTGGACAAAAACATTCAGTACTTC. The whole variable domain, remainder taken from reference TRBV13 and TRBJ2-4, is AAGVIQSPRHLIKEKRETATLKCYPIPRHDTVYWYQQGPGQDPQFLISFYEKMQSDKGSIPDRFSAQQFSDYHSELNMSSLELGDSALYFCASSHLRPTGGLDKNIQYFGAGTRLSVL.

The chain couples TRBV25-1 to TRBJ2-7; 10 bases fit TRBD1. The V and J ends lost 4 bases and 4 bases, in that order; junction bases with no gene match: 4. CDR1 is MGHDK, CDR2 SYGVNS, per germline. The CDR3 runs 14 residues. The CDR3 DNA reads TGTGCCAGCAGTGGGGGACAGGGGATATACGAGCAGTACTTC. Translated: CASSGGQGIYEQYF.

The chain joins TRBV6-7 to TRBJ2-5, with no clear D. The DNA end lines up better with TRBJ2-7; the J call may be wrong. TRBV6-7 belongs to the ORF category, with a function that is uncertain. The CDR3 runs to 16 residues. In DNA, the CDR3 is TGTGCCAGCAGTTACTTGTGGGCCCCTCAGCCCCTCGAGCAGTACTTC. Encoded protein: CASSYLWAPQPLEQYF.

V is TRBV11-2 and J is TRBJ2-7, with TRBD2 as a possible D gene (6 bases). V lost 5 bases, J lost 0 bases, and 17 bases lay in between. The CDR3 spans 16 residues. Germline CDR1 SGHAT, CDR2 FQNNGV. The CDR3 DNA is TGTGCCAGCAGCCTACCCCCGGGACTCAGCTCCTACGAGCAGTACTTC. Its protein is CASSLPPGLSSYEQYF.

The rearrangement joins TRBV27 to TRBJ1-3, with D maybe TRBD1 (6 bases). Germline values: CDR1 MNHEY, CDR2 SMNVEV (reference sequence). CDR3 size: 14 residues. V gave up 6 bases and J gave up 2 bases, with 11 bases separating them. CDR3 sequence (DNA): TGTGCCAGCAGATCCCACAGGGCTGGAAACACCATATATTTT. Translating gives CASRSHRAGNTIYF.